This entry concerns a single TCR beta chain. Many counts were recorded for this clonotype. Its antigen has not been determined. Base qualities were left out, and no much larger clone turns up one base away. This entry is derived from a study of T cells in Graves' hyperthyroidism and ophthalmopathy (dated by TCRdb to the late 2010s). In the study overall: Peripheral blood was sampled at the time of initial diagnosis, prior to any treatment. A discovery cohort of roughly 100 patients, 43 with Graves' ophthalmopathy and about 58 with stable Graves' hyperthyroidism, was used to find distinguishing TCR V-J signatures. An independent validation cohort of about 20 hyperthyroidism patients and over 15 patients who later progressed to ophthalmopathy tested prospective prediction of ophthalmopathy. The roughly 90 discovery patients were divided at random into training and test sets in a 7:3 ratio. The study also compared thyroid tissue and blood T-cell repertoires from roughly six Graves' hyperthyroidism patients. Following sampling, methimazole starting at 30 mg daily was given to hyperthyroidism patients, and high-dose intravenous methylprednisolone was given to ophthalmopathy patients. The paper describes TCR Vbeta CDR3 sequencing of 120 to 150 peripheral blood samples, made up of some 40 ophthalmopathy patients, 70 to 75 hyperthyroidism patients and 17 progressor patients. What the work shows at the level of the full study, not this receptor alone: In validation, the model predicted progression to ophthalmopathy a median of around six months before onset, with about 64% sensitivity and 72.22% specificity. Most expanded thyroid clonotypes (frequency above 0.001) were also detected in blood, suggesting blood repertoires may reflect thyroid immune responses. A model built on a 13 V-J signature distinguished ophthalmopathy from stable hyperthyroidism, reaching about 89% sensitivity and under 84% specificity in cross-validation and 80%/75% in testing. No statistical method was used to set the sample size in advance, and investigators knew the group allocation.

Stable Graves' hyperthyroidism was defined as the absence of progression to ophthalmopathy over 18 months of follow-up. Hyperthyroidism patients were newly diagnosed, had a disease duration of under 2 months, and were aged 18 to 65 years. Any patient with an uncontrolled infection, another autoimmune disease, pregnancy or lactation was excluded. Diagnoses were based on clinical symptoms, serum thyroxine and TRAb, thyroid ultrasound and orbital computed tomography. PBMCs were separated from over 9 ml of fresh peripheral blood using Ficoll-Paque density gradient centrifugation. Total RNA was extracted using Trizol reagent, and RNA quality was assessed on an Agilent 2100 Bioanalyzer. TCR beta CDR3 regions were amplified from RNA transcripts. A first-round RT-PCR of the TCR CDR3 used the HTBI primer set with the Qiagen OneStep RT-PCR kit. A second multiplex PCR round built the libraries, followed by size selection and purification. Sequencing of the libraries was done on an Illumina HiSeq2000 using paired-end 100 bp reads. The authors' analysis ran thus. Raw data were processed with SOAPnuke, discarding reads with adapters, uncalled bases, mean Phred below 15, or no exact constant-primer or identifier match. High-quality paired reads were merged using COPE v1.2.5, and each unique nucleotide sequence was defined as a clonotype. MiTCR v1.1 was used to align clonotypes to the IMGT TRBV, TRBD and TRBJ reference segments. Analysis was restricted to V-J combinations with a frequency above 0.0001, which covered roughly 99% of repertoires. A TCS score was defined as the ratio between F50 (clonal expansion) and ExV (chaos), using BLOSUM62-based TCRdist between CDR3 peptides within each V-J. Welch's t-statistics and random forest reduced roughly 540 V-J features to 10 to 15, which were used in a naive Bayes classifier (R e1071). Through fastp at Q25 and MiXCR, TCRdb rebuilt clones from the public reads, retaining in-frame beta chains. Under each unique CDR3 protein, matching rows form one entry showing the most common genes and DNA. The V and J calls, along with clone size, are taken from TCRdb and not from the paper's own processing. The sample yields fewer than 700,000 distinct CDR3 sequences; around 15% were counted once. 3.8% of the sample belongs to the ten largest clones.

The sample comprised blood. The TCR comes from a woman under 40 with Graves' hyperthyroidism.

The CDR3 reads CATSRVREAGEQYF. In nucleotide form, the sequence is TGTGCCACCAGCAGAGTAAGGGAAGCCGGCGAGCAGTACTTC. This sequence uses TRBV15 and TRBJ2-7, with no reliable assignment of the D segment. Counted from cysteine to phenylalanine, this CDR3 has 14 amino acids. Just CDR3 DNA is preserved here, 42 bases in frame from base 1. V is shortened by 1 base, J by 6 bases, and the region joining them spans 13 bases. Reading the germline V gene (reference sequence) gives CDR1 LNHNV and CDR2 YYDKDF. Outside the CDR3, residues come from the reference TRBV15 and TRBJ2-7 proteins, so the full variable domain is: DAMVIQNPRYQVTQFGKPVTLSCSQTLNHNVMYWYQQKSSQAPKLLFHYYDKDFNNEADTPDNFQSRRPNTSFCFLDIRSPGLGDTAMYLCATSRVREAGEQYFGPGTRLTVT.